Listed below are T cell receptor beta chains from one sample, sequenced in a study of blood T cell repertoires in COVID-19. Sequenced by immunoSEQ multiplex PCR; TCRdb stores in-frame clones only, minus some. There are about 150,000 clones in the sample; 88% occur only once, and over 2% lies in the top ten. Source material: peripheral blood. The source of these receptors is a human donor with COVID-19, enrolled during active disease. The donor label of this sample is uncertain. Each CDR3 is given with its conserved first and last residue. Fields, in order: D gene, J gene, V gene, clone size, CDR3 DNA, CDR3 protein. D genes are given only for firm matches. Where a row states a size, it is once, few, many or the class of an expanded clone; other rows omit it.

>TRBD1|TRBJ2-7|TRBV7-3|-
TGTGCCAGCAGCACAGACAGGGGGGCCACCTACGAGCAGTACTTC
CASSTDRGATYEQYF
>TRBD2|TRBJ2-7|TRBV28|-
TGTGCCAGCAAGACTAGCGGGAGGGGCGAGCAGTACTTC
CASKTSGRGEQYF
>-|TRBJ2-2|TRBV7-9|-
TGTGCCAGCAGCTTACAGGGATCCGGGGAGCTGTTTTTT
CASSLQGSGELFF
>-|TRBJ1-5|TRBV7-8|-
TGTGCCAGCAGCTTAGCTACTTCTCAGCCCCAGCATTTT
CASSLATSQPQHF
>-|TRBJ2-2|TRBV11-2|-
TGTGCCAGCAGCCCCTTTGGCGGGACTGGGGAGCTGTTTTTT
CASSPFGGTGELFF
>-|TRBJ2-5|TRBV6-1|-
TGTGCCAGCAGTGAAGTTGGAGTCCAGTACTTC
CASSEVGVQYF
>-|TRBJ1-2|TRBV27|-
TGTGCCAGCCGCTCGATCTGGGGCCGATACTATGGCTACACCTTC
CASRSIWGRYYGYTF
>TRBD1|TRBJ1-1|TRBV7-9|-
TGTGCCAGCAGCTACGGGACAGGGACCGCTGAAGCTTTCTTT
CASSYGTGTAEAFF
>TRBD1|TRBJ1-2|TRBV5-1|-
TGCGCCAGCAGCTGGACAGGGGGCTCGGACTATGGCTACACCTTC
CASSWTGGSDYGYTF
>-|TRBJ1-1|TRBV5-1|once
TGCGCCAGCACCGCGAGGGAGGCTTTAGGGAACACTGAAGCTTTCTTT
CASTAREALGNTEAFF
>-|TRBJ1-6|TRBV12-3/TRBV12-4|-
TGTGCCAGCACAACCAGTCCCCATTCACCCCTCCACTTT
CASTTSPHSPLHF
>-|TRBJ1-1|TRBV7-9|-
TGTGCCAGCAGCTTTCGGACAGACCGGAACACTGAAGCTTTCTTT
CASSFRTDRNTEAFF
>-|TRBJ1-1|TRBV19|-
TGTGCCAGTACCCTGGACAGAGACATGAACACTGAAGCTTTCTTT
CASTLDRDMNTEAFF
>-|TRBJ1-1|TRBV7-9|once
TGTGCCAGCAGCTTAGCGGGAGTGGCCACTGAAGCTTTCTTT
CASSLAGVATEAFF
>TRBD1|TRBJ1-5|TRBV7-2|once
TGTGCCAGCAGCGCCCGGACAGGGGGCGCGAGTCAGCCCCAGCATTTT
CASSARTGGASQPQHF
>TRBD1|TRBJ1-2|TRBV5-4|once
TGTGCCAGCAGCTCCACAGGGGGCTATGGCTACACCTTC
CASSSTGGYGYTF
>-|TRBJ2-2|TRBV9|once
TGTGCCAGCAGTGAAGGGGGAAGGGGGGAGCTGTTTTTT
CASSEGGRGELFF
>TRBD2|TRBJ2-1|TRBV4-1|-
TGCGCCAGCAGCAAACTAGCGGGGGCCTACAATGAGCAGTTCTTC
CASSKLAGAYNEQFF
>-|TRBJ2-7|TRBV12-1|-
TGTGCCAGCAGCTGGGCAACAGGGGGCGAAAGGTCCTACGAGCAGTACTTC
CASSWATGGERSYEQYF
>-|TRBJ2-3|TRBV18|-
TGTGCCAGCTCACCCCGGTCAGATACGCAGTATTTT
CASSPRSDTQYF
>-|TRBJ1-3|TRBV6-4|-
TGTGCCAGCCGCGGCGGCCAGTCTGGAAACACCATATATTTT
CASRGGQSGNTIYF
>-|TRBJ2-3|TRBV3-1/TRBV3-2|-
TGTGCCAGCAGCCAAGGTTCTTGGGACTCCCCTGGCCCAGATACGCAGTATTTT
CASSQGSWDSPGPDTQYF
>TRBD2|TRBJ2-7|TRBV29-1|-
TGCAGCGTTGAGCGGGGGGTTGGTGGCAGGGACTCCTACGAGCAGTACTTC
CSVERGVGGRDSYEQYF
>TRBD1|TRBJ2-5|TRBV24-1|once
TGTGCCACCAGTGACCCGGACAGGGAAGAGACCCAGTACTTC
CATSDPDREETQYF
>TRBD1|TRBJ1-2|TRBV18|-
TGTGCCAGCTCACGACTCGGCGGAGAGGGGGCGGAAGGCTACACCTTC
CASSRLGGEGAEGYTF
>-|TRBJ1-1|TRBV9|few
TGTGCCAGCAGCGTAACCAGGGAGAACACTGAAGCTTTCTTT
CASSVTRENTEAFF
>-|TRBJ1-1|TRBV20-1|-
TGCAGTGGTCAGGGATACACTGAAGCTTTCTTT
CSGQGYTEAFF
>-|TRBJ1-1|TRBV4-1|few
TGCGCCAGCAGCGGTAGAACGGTGAACACTGAAGCTTTCTTT
CASSGRTVNTEAFF
>-|TRBJ2-7|TRBV2|-
TGTGCCAGCAGGGAGGGTTACGAGCAGTACTTC
CASREGYEQYF
>-|TRBJ2-7|TRBV19|-
TGTGCCAGTAGTATAGACCGTTCCGAGCAGTACTTC
CASSIDRSEQYF
>-|TRBJ1-3|TRBV19|-
TGTGCCAGTAGTATAGGTCCACTCCTCGGAAACACCATATATTTT
CASSIGPLLGNTIYF
>TRBD2|TRBJ2-3|TRBV5-6|-
TGTGCCAGCAGCTTGCGGGGCGGGGGGGCGGATACGCAGTATTTT
CASSLRGGGADTQYF
>-|TRBJ2-1|TRBV15|-
TGTGCCACCAGCAGAGATTTGGAGGGAACGAATGAGCAGTTCTTC
CATSRDLEGTNEQFF
>TRBD1|TRBJ1-1|TRBV10-3|once
TGTGCCATTCGGACAGGTCGGGCGATGAACACTGAAGCTTTCTTT
CAIRTGRAMNTEAFF
>TRBD2|TRBJ2-1|TRBV3-1/TRBV3-2|once
TGTGCCAGCAGCCAGAGCGGGAGTGGATACAATGAGCAGTTCTTC
CASSQSGSGYNEQFF
>-|TRBJ1-1|TRBV29-1|-
TGCAGCGTTGAAACAGACAGGAACACTGAAGCTTTCTTT
CSVETDRNTEAFF
>-|TRBJ1-2|TRBV5-1|-
TGCGCCAGCAGCCTGGGGGGAGGTGGCTACACCTTC
CASSLGGGGYTF
>TRBD1|TRBJ1-5|TRBV27|once
TGTGCCAGCAGTTGGACAGGGGGGTACAATCAGCCCCAGCATTTT
CASSWTGGYNQPQHF
>-|TRBJ1-1|TRBV7-3|-
TGTGCCAGCAGTAACAGGGATCGCACTGAAGCTTTCTTT
CASSNRDRTEAFF
>TRBD1|TRBJ2-7|TRBV6-6|-
TGTGCCAGCAGCCCCCCGGGACAGGGCTCCTACGAGCAGTACTTC
CASSPPGQGSYEQYF
>-|TRBJ1-5|TRBV7-3|-
TGTGCCAGCAGCCGACGCGGTGGGGGGGAGCCCCAGCATTTT
CASSRRGGGEPQHF
>-|TRBJ1-2|TRBV18|-
TGTGCCAGCTCACCACCGGGACTGGCCTATGGCTACACCTTC
CASSPPGLAYGYTF
>TRBD1|TRBJ2-7|TRBV29-1|-
TGCAGCGTTTGTTTGGGGACAGGGGACTACGAGCAGTACTTC
CSVCLGTGDYEQYF
>-|TRBJ2-1|TRBV11-2|-
TGTGCCAGCAGCTTAGATCCCCCCGGGGATGAGCAGTTCTTC
CASSLDPPGDEQFF
>-|TRBJ1-1|TRBV19|-
TGTGCCAGTAGTATAGGGGGGGACACTGAAGCTTTCTTT
CASSIGGDTEAFF
>-|TRBJ2-2|TRBV5-1|-
TGCGCCAGCAGCCCGGAGGGGACAGAGGGCGGGGAGCTGTTTTTT
CASSPEGTEGGELFF
>TRBD2|TRBJ2-5|TRBV9|-
TGTGCCAGCAGCGTAGGTGCTAGCGGGGGACAAGAGACCCAGTACTTC
CASSVGASGGQETQYF
>TRBD2|TRBJ2-1|TRBV11-3|-
TGTGCCAGCATGGGGGCGGGAGGCATTGAGCAGTTCTTC
CASMGAGGIEQFF
>TRBD1|TRBJ1-2|TRBV5-1|-
TGCGCCAGCAGCTTGGGAGCCCTTATAACCCGGGACAGCAGTGATTATGGCTACACCTTC
CASSLGALITRDSSDYGYTF
>-|TRBJ2-7|TRBV29-1|-
TGCAGCGTTGAAATACAGTCCTACGAGCAGTACTTC
CSVEIQSYEQYF